The next 16 T cell receptor beta chains were all read from a single sample in a study of metastatic and nonmetastatic thyroid tumors. From the PCR reads, TCRdb re-called clones with MiXCR. The sample has around 19,000 clones, 24% seen once; the top ten hold approximately 6%. Each patient went into thyroid surgery without having received any treatment. Sequencing was carried out using tumor tissue. The origin of the receptors is a female donor with papillary thyroid cancer or a benign thyroid nodule (not recorded which). Some clones in this sample may be carry-over from other donors' samples.

The chain uses TRBV20-1 and TRBJ2-1, with D maybe TRBD2 (6 bases). Germline V gene data show CDR1 as DFQATT and CDR2 as SNEGSKA (reference sequence). V lost 4 bases to trimming and J lost 8 bases, with 12 bases between them. CDR3 length: 12 amino acids. CDR3 sequence: CSATGLGDEQFF. The CDR3 nucleotides are TGCAGTGCTACGGGACTGGGCGATGAGCAGTTCTTC.

Sample share makes this clone medium-sized (0.01 to 0.1%). The chain joins TRBV6-2 or TRBV6-3 to TRBJ2-3, with 11 bases identical to TRBD1. V lost 4 bases to trimming and J lost 4 bases; unmatched junction nucleotides: 7. CDR1 is MNHEY and CDR2 is SVGEGT in the germline V gene. CDR3 length equals 16 residues. The CDR3 region has the DNA TGTGCCAGCAGTTGGGTTCCGGGACAGGGGGCAGATACGCAGTATTTT. Amino acid sequence: CASSWVPGQGADTQYF.

This clone has ten or more counts. The genes are TRBV12-3 or TRBV12-4 and TRBJ1-5; tentative D call: TRBD1 (5 bases). The CDR3 sequence is 14 residues long. With 6 bases removed from V and 6 bases from J, the gap between germline ends came to 15 bases. The DNA for the CDR3 is TGTGCCAGCAGCCCCGTTCGAGGGACTCAGCCCCAGCATTTT. Its protein product is CASSPVRGTQPQHF.

Here the CDR3 reads CASRYGLAGYEQYF. In nucleotides, the CDR3 is TGTGCCAGCAGGTATGGACTAGCGGGCTACGAGCAGTACTTC. The chain employs TRBV12-3 or TRBV12-4 and TRBJ2-7; TRBD2 aligns across 11 bases. The CDR3 loop spans 14 amino acids. V lost 6 bases, J lost 3 bases, and 4 bases stayed unmatched.

This clone has more than one count but fewer than ten. V and J are TRBV19 and TRBJ1-6, with TRBD1 matching over 10 bases. Trimming at V came to 3 bases and at J to 7 bases, leaving 0 bases not matched to a gene. From germline, CDR1 is LNHDA and CDR2 SQIVND (reference sequence). CDR3 length: 14 residues. DNA of the CDR3: TGTGCCAGTAGTATGGGACAGGGGAATTCACCCCTCCACTTT. Amino acids: CASSMGQGNSPLHF.

This clone occurred many times. The V and J genes are TRBV7-6 and TRBJ2-3, with D tentatively TRBD2 (5 bases). This CDR3 comprises 18 residues. Trimming pared 4 bases from V and 0 bases from J, leaving 20 bases between. Germline V gene sequence: CDR1 SGHVS, CDR2 FNYEAQ. CDR3 in amino acids: CASSSWEPHSTSTDTQYF. CDR3 DNA: TGTGCCAGCAGCTCCTGGGAGCCACACTCGACCAGCACAGATACGCAGTATTTT.

This clone was counted many times. A much more abundant neighbour one base away suggests this may be a read error. The CDR3 spells CASGRSGTRTGHEQFF. The CDR3 DNA follows: TGTGCCAGCGGCCGATCCGGGACTAGGACAGGCCATGAGCAGTTCTTC. The chain is built from TRBV6-2 or TRBV6-3 and TRBJ2-1; TRBD2 might be the D (8 bases). The CDR3 sequence is 16 residues long. Trimming pared 8 bases from V and 8 bases from J, leaving 25 bases between. CDR1 and CDR2 (germline): MNHEY, SVGEGT.

In its sample, this clone was seen many times. Possible read error: a much larger clone is one base away. Distinct nucleotide sequences in the sample also encode this CDR3. The V call is TRBV7-3, the J call TRBJ1-2, with D unresolved. Germline CDR1 is SGHTA and CDR2 is FQGTGA. This CDR3 contains 15 residues. Trimming took off 5 bases at V and 5 bases at J, with 18 bases between the two ends. CDR3 coding DNA: TGTGCCAGCAGCGCAATTCGTAGGGTTAGTTATGGCTACACCTTC. It encodes CASSAIRRVSYGYTF.

In its sample, this clone was seen many times. The CDR3 loop is CAWSSGQGDNYGYTF. As DNA, the CDR3 is TGTGCCTGGAGTTCCGGACAGGGAGATAACTATGGCTACACCTTC. The V gene is TRBV30, the J gene TRBJ1-2; TRBD1 aligns across 8 bases. The CDR3 is made up of 15 amino acids. Trimming cost V 2 bases and J 1 base; bases outside gene matches: 6. Germline lookup yields CDR1 GTSNPN and CDR2 SVGIG (reference sequence).

This clone was observed at least ten times. The chain employs TRBV5-5 and TRBJ1-6, with 9 bases fitting TRBD1. The germline V gene encodes CDR1 SGHKS and CDR2 YYEKEE (reference sequence). The V gene end was trimmed by 3 bases and the J gene end by 7 bases; junction bases not matched to a gene: 5. This CDR3 is 15 amino acids long. In DNA form, the CDR3 reads TGTGCCAGCAGCTCGACAGGGGGTACGAATTCACCCCTCCACTTT. Translated, it gives CASSSTGGTNSPLHF.

Here the CDR3 reads CASSSDYLGETQYF. The DNA of the CDR3 is TGTGCCAGTAGTTCGGACTACCTTGGGGAGACCCAGTACTTC. The chain combines TRBV7-3 with TRBJ2-5; TRBD2 might be the D (6 bases). The germline CDR1 and CDR2 sequences are SGHTA and FQGTGA. Trimming cost V 9 bases and J 5 bases, with 19 bases left between them. The CDR3 is 14 amino acids.

The rearrangement links TRBV28 to TRBJ2-5; D may be TRBD1 or TRBD2 (5 bases each). Germline CDR1 is MDHEN and CDR2 is SYDVKM. The CDR3 totals 19 residues. Trimming pared 6 bases from V and 0 bases from J, leaving 26 bases between. The CDR3 nucleotides are TGTGCCAGCAGCTTTTGGGACCTCGTGTGTCAGAGTTACCAAGAGACCCAGTACTTC. Its protein is CASSFWDLVCQSYQETQYF.

Details on this clone: Relative to the germline gene, one junction end is altered; a read error may explain this. The V gene is TRBV3-1, the J gene TRBJ2-2; D may correspond to TRBD1 or TRBD2 (5 bases each). Germline CDR1 reads LGHDT; CDR2 reads YNNKEL (reference sequence). The CDR3 is 16 residues long. The CDR3 nucleotides read TGTGCCAGCAGCCAAGGGGGGAGTCAGAACACCGTGGAGCTGTTTTTT. Translation: CASSQGGSQNTVELFF.

Judged by abundance, this clone is medium-sized (0.01 to 0.1%). This sequence joins TRBV19 and TRBJ2-7, with D unclear. This CDR3 contains 17 residues. V was pared by 4 bases and J by 0 bases, with 19 bases between. Germline V gene sequence: CDR1 LNHDA, CDR2 SQIVND (reference sequence). The CDR3: CASSTLISYGGSYEQYF. CDR3 bases: TGTGCCAGTAGTACCTTAATTTCGTACGGCGGCTCCTACGAGCAGTACTTC.

The CDR3 protein is CSRAGGVYNEQFF. The CDR3 DNA reads as TGCAGTCGAGCGGGAGGGGTGTACAATGAGCAGTTCTTC. The V call is TRBV20-1, the J call TRBJ2-1; 10 bases are shared with TRBD2. Trimming removed 8 bases from V and 4 bases from J; junction bases left unmatched: 5. Germline V CDR1 and CDR2: DFQATT, SNEGSKA (reference sequence). The CDR3 is 13 amino acids.

The rearrangement uses TRBV6-4 and TRBJ1-1; D is unclear. With 10 bases removed from V and 7 bases from J, the gap between germline ends came to 7 bases. Germline V gives CDR1 MRHNA, CDR2 SNTAGT. The CDR3 spans 9 residues. CDR3 in amino acids: CATIVEAFF. The CDR3 coding sequence is TGTGCCACCATTGTTGAAGCTTTCTTT.